One and the same sample provided the 10 T cell receptor beta chains below, sequenced in a study of T cells after yellow fever vaccination. TCRdb re-called the 5' RACE reads with MiXCR, one entry per CDR3 protein. The data show some 300,000 distinct CDR3 sequences, more than 3% seen once. The input for sequencing was PBMCs, taken on the day of the yellow fever booster vaccination. Source of these receptors: a young man who received the YFV17D yellow fever vaccine.

This chain links TRBV5-1 with TRBJ2-2; 7 positions agree with TRBD1. Germline V gives CDR1 SGHRS, CDR2 YFSETQ. CDR3 size: 14 residues. V gave up 6 bases and J gave up 1 base; unmatched junction bases: 3. The CDR3 DNA follows: TGCGCCAGCAACAGGGGTCGGAACACCGGGGAGCTGTTTTTT. This translates into CASNRGRNTGELFF.

This clonotype was detected ten times or more. The J gene is TRBJ2-1, the V gene TRBV10-3; TRBD2 agrees at 13 bases. CDR3 length: 19 residues. V lost 2 bases to trimming and J lost 1 base; unmatched junction nucleotides: 8. CDR1 is ENHRY and CDR2 is SYGVKD in the germline V gene. In DNA form, the CDR3 reads TGTGCCATCAGTGAGGCTGGACTAGCGGGGGCTCCGTCCTACAATGAGCAGTTCTTC. This gives the protein CAISEAGLAGAPSYNEQFF.

This rearrangement joins TRBV29-1 to TRBJ2-1; 7 bases line up with TRBD2. The CDR3 is 13 amino acids. Germline values: CDR1 SQVTM, CDR2 ANQGSEA. V lost 7 bases to trimming and J lost 3 bases; unmatched junction nucleotides: 6. Written as DNA, the CDR3 is TGCAGCGGGGAGGGTCACAGCTACAATGAGCAGTTCTTC. It specifies CSGEGHSYNEQFF.

This clonotype was picked up a small number of times. This rearrangement joins TRBV19 to TRBJ1-2; D possibly corresponds to TRBD1 (5 bases). The V and J ends lost 0 bases and 0 bases respectively, with 17 bases between them. Germline V CDR1 and CDR2: LNHDA, SQIVND (reference sequence). CDR3 length equals 18 residues. CDR3 sequence (DNA): TGTGCCAGTAGTATAGATCAGATCTACAGGCCATCTAACTATGGCTACACCTTC. The encoded protein is CASSIDQIYRPSNYGYTF.

There are a few counts of this clonotype. The chain employs TRBV27 and TRBJ1-2; D not certain. Germline CDR1 reads MNHEY; CDR2 reads SMNVEV (reference sequence). V lost 6 bases and J 4 bases, leaving 12 bases between the germline ends. The CDR3 covers 13 residues. CDR3 sequence: CASSYTDRYGYTF. CDR3 bases: TGTGCCAGCAGCTATACCGACCGCTATGGCTACACCTTC.

This clonotype was seen a handful of times. The chain has TRBV5-6 and TRBJ2-3; D unresolved. CDR1 is SGHDT, CDR2 YYEEEE, per germline. V was trimmed by 0 bases and J by 6 bases, leaving 17 bases between them. This CDR3 is built from 16 residues. CDR3 in amino acids: CASSLGLGRPMDTQYF. DNA for the CDR3: TGTGCCAGCAGCTTGGGGCTAGGAAGGCCAATGGATACGCAGTATTTT.

Ten or more counts support this clonotype. The genes are TRBV29-1 and TRBJ2-3; D is uncertain. Trimming removed 1 base from V and 1 base from J, with 9 bases in between. The CDR3 is 14 amino acids. The V gene's germline CDR1 is SQVTM and CDR2 ANQGSEA. The CDR3 DNA sequence: TGCAGCGTTGAAGCCAACCCCGGCACAGATACGCAGTATTTT. It is translated as CSVEANPGTDTQYF.

There are a few counts of this clonotype. The rearrangement links TRBV4-1 to TRBJ2-7, with 9 bases that match TRBD2. The CDR3 consists of 17 residues. V trimming: 4 bases; J trimming: 4 bases; junction bases outside the gene matches: 14. CDR1 and CDR2 from the germline V gene are MGHRA and YSYEKL. CDR3 protein: CASSLRERGDQQYEQYF. CDR3 bases: TGCGCCAGCAGCCTTAGGGAGCGGGGGGACCAACAGTACGAGCAGTACTTC.

This clonotype was seen repeatedly, ten times or more. The chain joins TRBV9 to TRBJ2-3; the match to TRBD1 covers 9 bases. The CDR3 contains 16 residues. Germline CDR1 is SGDLS and CDR2 is YYNGEE. J lost 4 bases, V lost 1 base, and 7 bases had no gene match. The CDR3 loop reads CASSVLTGTGSDTQYF. CDR3 nucleotides: TGTGCCAGCAGCGTATTAACCGGGACAGGGTCAGATACGCAGTATTTT.

The chain recombines TRBV18 with TRBJ2-2, with D possibly TRBD1 on 6 matching bases. In germline, CDR1 is KGHSH, CDR2 LQKENI. The length of the CDR3 is 14 residues. The germline V and J ends were trimmed by 1 base and 6 bases, with 9 bases remaining between them. The CDR3: CASSPLQGSGELFF. CDR3 nucleotide sequence: TGTGCCAGCTCACCACTACAGGGTTCCGGGGAGCTGTTTTTT. The full variable domain, completed using reference TRBV18 and TRBJ2-2, is NAGVMQNPRHLVRRRGQEARLRCSPMKGHSHVYWYRQLPEEGLKFMVYLQKENIIDESGMPKERFSAEFPKEGPSILRIQQVVRGDSAAYFCASSPLQGSGELFFGEGSRLTVL.